The present entry profiles one T cell receptor (beta chain) with its context. Its antigen remains unidentified. J lost 3 bases, V lost 0 bases, and 9 bases had no gene match. Germline V gene lookup returns CDR1 SGHAT and CDR2 FQNNGV. This CDR3 has 17 amino acids. TCRdb's copy holds only in-frame clones and misses some; the assay was immunoSEQ multiplex PCR. The table lists about 2 million clones, approximately 94% of them singletons. These data originate in a study of shared clonotypes between healthy human individuals. Overall study: Ranging from 18 to 49 in age, donors were a couple of women and three men. A donor's plate count was three for CD4 naive and three for CD4 memory; CD8 naive had two and CD8 memory one. Study outcomes and limitations: It was only blood that was sampled, and tissue repertoires likely differ. Few donors restricted represented genetic and exposure-history diversity.

Naive CD8 cells were CD45RO-negative, positively selected for CCR7, excluding terminally differentiated effector memory CD45RA+ cells. The V and J genes are TRBV11-2 and TRBJ2-7; 9 bases line up with TRBD1. The origin of this receptor is a man between 18 and 29 years old in good health. The source material was naive CD8+ T cells sorted from blood. As DNA, the CDR3 is TGTGCCAGCAGCTTAGACCCGGGACAGGGTGGAGGCTACGAGCAGTACTTC. This codes for CASSLDPGQGGGYEQYF.